Described below is a single T cell receptor beta chain sequence and its context. The sample comes from a study of cytomegalovirus exposure and HLA in healthy donors. The PCR ran on 60 Vbeta and 13 Jbeta primers. Some clones are missing from TCRdb's copy, which holds only in-frame ones; the method was immunoSEQ multiplex PCR. The data hold about 200,000 clones, with roughly 80% observed a single time. The CDR3 spans 14 residues. Germline CDR1 is SGHDN and CDR2 is FVKESK. V lost 2 bases, J lost 6 bases, and 13 bases lay in between. Sequencing used PBMCs. The chain combines TRBV14 with TRBJ1-1; tentative D call: TRBD1 (5 bases). This sequence was found in a male donor in good health and CMV-seronegative. The CDR3 loop is CASSQLTGGAEAFF. CDR3 DNA sequence: TGTGCCAGCAGCCAACTAACAGGTGGGGCTGAAGCTTTCTTT. The entire variable domain, with the rest obtained from reference TRBV14 and TRBJ1-1, is as follows: EAGVTQFPSHSVIEKGQTVTLRCDPISGHDNLYWYRRVMGKEIKFLLHFVKESKQDESGMPNNRFLAERTGGTYSTLKVQPAELEDSGVYFCASSQLTGGAEAFFGQGTRLTVV.